These T cell receptor beta chains were read from a single sample in a study of shared clonotypes between healthy human individuals. Assay: immunoSEQ multiplex PCR; the TCRdb copy retains only in-frame clones and omits some. Found here are millions of clones, approximately 95% of them singletons; the top ten hold 0.39%. Sequenced: naive CD4+ T cells from PBMCs. The receptors derive from a man younger than 35 in good health. Some clones in this sample may be carry-over from other donors' samples. CDR3s include the opening cysteine and the closing phenylalanine or tryptophan. D genes are given only for firm matches.

v_call	j_call	d_call	cdr3_aa
TRBV9	TRBJ2-6	-	CASSAIWSSGANVLTF
TRBV7-2	TRBJ1-5	-	CASSPLVTGQPQHF
TRBV18	TRBJ2-1	TRBD2	CASSPPVASGSGEQFF
TRBV19	TRBJ2-1	-	CASKDGIYSYNEQFF
TRBV11-3	TRBJ2-5	TRBD2	CASSLQKAGEGGETQYF
TRBV30	TRBJ2-2	-	CAWDPGHANTGELFF
TRBV28	TRBJ2-3	TRBD2	CASSFRTSAGDTQYF
TRBV5-1	TRBJ1-2	TRBD1	CASSSGQTYGYTF
TRBV29-1	TRBJ2-7	TRBD1	CSVLGYGQDYEQYF
TRBV28	TRBJ1-5	-	CASGLRGRPQHF
TRBV29-1	TRBJ2-1	-	CSVGYHLSGPYNEQFF
TRBV28	TRBJ2-6	-	CASSFPDLSGANVLTF
TRBV7-3	TRBJ2-3	TRBD1	CASSLGSDRGTDTQYF
TRBV14	TRBJ2-7	-	CASSQDRYEQYF
TRBV27	TRBJ2-3	-	CASSPWESSGTDTQYF
TRBV28	TRBJ2-7	-	CASSLSRGSYYEQYF
TRBV2	TRBJ2-3	-	CASSESGPTDTQYF
TRBV5-8	TRBJ1-2	-	CASSLVRDYGYTF
TRBV28	TRBJ1-5	TRBD1	CAGMSPRGPSSPQHF
TRBV19	TRBJ2-1	TRBD2	CASRRAGGRNEQFF
TRBV20-1	TRBJ2-1	-	CSARDRGEQFF
TRBV28	TRBJ2-7	-	CASRTLAYEQYF
TRBV7-2	TRBJ2-1	-	CASSLGGPYNEQFF
TRBV5-4	TRBJ2-7	-	CASSSNSRGSSYEQYF
TRBV5-1	TRBJ1-2	TRBD1	CASSPSGTGYGYTF
TRBV7-2	TRBJ2-3	-	CASSLVRGSTDTQYF
TRBV27	TRBJ2-2	-	CASRTPGPIITRVGGELFF
TRBV4-1	TRBJ2-3	TRBD1	CASSQGGQGADTQYF
TRBV4-3	TRBJ2-3	-	CASSQAGTPGTDTQYF
TRBV6-5	TRBJ2-7	TRBD1	CASDNRDRGIYEQYF
TRBV5-4	TRBJ2-1	TRBD2	CASSQDGGLAANEQFF
TRBV5-4	TRBJ2-1	TRBD2	CASREMGGYNEQFF
TRBV6-5	TRBJ2-2	-	CASSYYSGAGELFF
TRBV6-1	TRBJ2-1	TRBD2	CASSEFSGVGYNEQFF
TRBV2	TRBJ2-7	-	CASASSTFSYEQYF
TRBV5-1	TRBJ2-1	TRBD1	CASSPGQGTYNEQFF
TRBV27	TRBJ1-5	-	CASSPTQGGSNQPQHF
TRBV6-1	TRBJ2-6	-	CASRVEQTGANVLTF
TRBV12-5	TRBJ1-5	-	CASGPQGINYQPQHF
TRBV5-1	TRBJ1-3	-	CASSLEKTGDSGNTIYF
TRBV5-8	TRBJ2-5	-	CASNPGQGYQETQYF